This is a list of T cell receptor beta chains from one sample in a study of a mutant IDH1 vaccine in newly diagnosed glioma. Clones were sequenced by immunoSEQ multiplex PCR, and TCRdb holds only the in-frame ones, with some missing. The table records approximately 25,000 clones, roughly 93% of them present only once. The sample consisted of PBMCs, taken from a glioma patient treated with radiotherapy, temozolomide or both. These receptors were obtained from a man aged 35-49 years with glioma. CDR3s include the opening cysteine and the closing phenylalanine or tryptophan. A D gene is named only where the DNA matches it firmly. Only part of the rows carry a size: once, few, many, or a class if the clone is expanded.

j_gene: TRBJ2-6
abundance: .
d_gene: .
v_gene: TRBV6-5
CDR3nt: TGTGCCAGCAGTCCGGTGATTGGGGCCAACGTCCTGACTTTC
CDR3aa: CASSPVIGANVLTF

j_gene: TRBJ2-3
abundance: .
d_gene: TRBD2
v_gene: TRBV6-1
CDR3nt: TGTGCCAGCAGACCAGGGACTAGCGTACGGGATACGCAGTATTTT
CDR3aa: CASRPGTSVRDTQYF

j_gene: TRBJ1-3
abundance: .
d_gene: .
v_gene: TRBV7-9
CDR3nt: TGTGCCAGCAGCTTGGACCGGAGAAACACCATATATTTT
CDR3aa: CASSLDRRNTIYF

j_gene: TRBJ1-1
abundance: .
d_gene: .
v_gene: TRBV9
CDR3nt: TGTGCCAGCAGCCTGGCCGCCTTGGGCACTGAAGCTTTCTTT
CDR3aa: CASSLAALGTEAFF

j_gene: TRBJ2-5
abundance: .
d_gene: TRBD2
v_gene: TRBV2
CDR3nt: TGTGCCAGCATCCCCCTAGCGGGAAGGCAAGAGACCCAGTACTTC
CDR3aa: CASIPLAGRQETQYF

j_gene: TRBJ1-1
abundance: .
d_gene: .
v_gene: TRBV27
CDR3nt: TGTGCCAGCAGTTTGTATAGGGGTAACACTGAAGCTTTCTTT
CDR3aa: CASSLYRGNTEAFF

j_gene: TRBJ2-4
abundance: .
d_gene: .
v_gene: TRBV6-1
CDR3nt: TGTGCCAGCAGCTCCGGCACAGACCCTAAAAACATTCAGTACTTC
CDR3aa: CASSSGTDPKNIQYF

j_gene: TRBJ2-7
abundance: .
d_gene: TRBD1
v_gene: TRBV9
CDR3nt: TGTGCCAGCAGCCCTCGACAGGGGGTCCACGAGCAGTACTTC
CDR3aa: CASSPRQGVHEQYF

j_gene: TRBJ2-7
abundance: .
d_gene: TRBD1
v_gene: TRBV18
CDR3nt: TGTGCCAGCTCAACCCGGGACAGGGAACACTACGAGCAGTACTTC
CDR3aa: CASSTRDREHYEQYF

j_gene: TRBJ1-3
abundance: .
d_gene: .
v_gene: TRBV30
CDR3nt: TGTGCCTGGAGTGTATCAGGGAGAAACACCATATATTTT
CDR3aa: CAWSVSGRNTIYF

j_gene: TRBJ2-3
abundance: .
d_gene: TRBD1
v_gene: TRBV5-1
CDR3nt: TGCGCCAGCAGCGGGGACAGTTCAGATACGCAGTATTTT
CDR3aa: CASSGDSSDTQYF

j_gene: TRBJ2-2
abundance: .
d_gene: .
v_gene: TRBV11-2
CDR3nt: TGTGCCAGCAGCATAACGAACACCGGGGAGCTGTTTTTT
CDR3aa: CASSITNTGELFF

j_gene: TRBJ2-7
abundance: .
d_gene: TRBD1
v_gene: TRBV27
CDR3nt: TGTGCCAGCAGGAGGGACAGCCTGGGGTTTACCTACGAGCAGTACTTC
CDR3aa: CASRRDSLGFTYEQYF

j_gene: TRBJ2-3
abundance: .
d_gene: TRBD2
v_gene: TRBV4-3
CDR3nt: TGCGCCAGCAGCCACCGCGGGACTAGCGGGCCCCAAAGTGATACGCAGTATTTT
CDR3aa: CASSHRGTSGPQSDTQYF

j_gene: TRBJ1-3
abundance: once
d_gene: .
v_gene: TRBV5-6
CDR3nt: TGTGCCAGCAGCTTGACGCTGCTCTCTGGAAACACCATATATTTT
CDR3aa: CASSLTLLSGNTIYF

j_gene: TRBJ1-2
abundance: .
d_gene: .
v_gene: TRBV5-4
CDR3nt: TGTGCCAGCAGCTTGGCGGGAATTGCTGGGTATGGCTACACCTTC
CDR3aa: CASSLAGIAGYGYTF

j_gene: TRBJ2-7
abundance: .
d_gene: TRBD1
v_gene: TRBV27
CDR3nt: TGTGCCAGCAGTATCAGGGGGCGTCAAAGCTACGAGCAGTACTTC
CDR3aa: CASSIRGRQSYEQYF

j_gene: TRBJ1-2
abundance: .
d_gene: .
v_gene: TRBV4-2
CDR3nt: TGTGCCAGCAGCCAAGAGTGGGGCAACTATGGCTACACCTTC
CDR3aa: CASSQEWGNYGYTF

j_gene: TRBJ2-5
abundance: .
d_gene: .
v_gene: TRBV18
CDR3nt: TGTGCCAGCTCTCTAGCCGACCAAGAGACCCAGTACTTC
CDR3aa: CASSLADQETQYF

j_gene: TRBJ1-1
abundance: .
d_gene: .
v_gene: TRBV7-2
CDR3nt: TGTGCCAGCAGCTGGACAGATACTGAAGCTTTCTTT
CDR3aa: CASSWTDTEAFF

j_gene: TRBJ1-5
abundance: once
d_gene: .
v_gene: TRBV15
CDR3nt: TGTGCCACCAGCAACCGACAGTCCAATCAGCCCCAGCATTTT
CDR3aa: CATSNRQSNQPQHF

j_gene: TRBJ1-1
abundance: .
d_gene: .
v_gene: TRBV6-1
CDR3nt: TGTGCCAGCGAGACCAGAGGCCCGAACACTGAAGCTTTCTTT
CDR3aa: CASETRGPNTEAFF

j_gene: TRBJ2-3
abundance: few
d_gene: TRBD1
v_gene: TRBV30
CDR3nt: TGTGCCTCTGACAGGGACGGAACAGATACGCAGTATTTT
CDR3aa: CASDRDGTDTQYF

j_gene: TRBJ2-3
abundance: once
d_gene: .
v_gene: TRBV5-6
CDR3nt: TGTGCCAGCAGCTTGGTAGGGGCCACAGATACGCAGTATTTT
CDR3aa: CASSLVGATDTQYF